These 13 T cell receptor beta chains originate from one sample sequenced in a study of T-cell reconstitution after alpha-beta-depleted transplantation in children. A library of TCRbeta sequences, prepared with unique molecular identifiers, was generated. TCRdb used MiXCR to reprocess the PCR reads, holding one entry per CDR3 protein. The profile shows around 300,000 distinct CDR3 sequences, around 10% of them singletons. Sequencing was performed on PBMCs, taken before TCRalphabeta/CD19-depleted stem cell transplant. Every receptor here comes from a boy younger than two with acute myeloid leukemia, due to receive a stem cell transplant.

This clonotype came up many times. The chain uses TRBV6-2 or TRBV6-3 and TRBJ2-5; no reliable D call. Germline V gene sequence: CDR1 MNHEY, CDR2 SVGEGT. The CDR3 totals 11 residues. V was cut by 5 bases and J by 10 bases, with 11 bases left in between. CDR3 in amino acids: CASSLHLYQYF. For the CDR3, the DNA is TGTGCCAGCAGTCTACACCTTTACCAGTACTTC.

This clonotype was found a few times. The CDR3 DNA is TGTGCCAGCAGCGAAACAGGTTTCAGATCCTACGAGCAGTACTTC. Its protein product is CASSETGFRSYEQYF. V and J are TRBV28 and TRBJ2-7; TRBD1 might be the D (5 bases). Germline loops: CDR1 MDHEN, CDR2 SYDVKM. The V end was cut by 6 bases, the J end by 1 base, with 16 bases between. This CDR3 is built from 15 residues.

The table lists this clonotype with many counts. The chain has TRBV5-1 and TRBJ1-5; D remains unclear. The CDR3 has 14 residues. Germline values: CDR1 SGHRS, CDR2 YFSETQ. Trimming shortened V by 4 bases and J by 3 bases, and 11 bases separated the two germline ends. CDR3 DNA: TGCGCCAGCAGCCAGGACGGAGTCAATCAGCCCCAGCATTTT. This translates into CASSQDGVNQPQHF.

This clonotype was recorded at least ten times. V and J are TRBV7-6 and TRBJ2-1, with TRBD1 matching over 7 bases. The CDR3 is made up of 16 amino acids. The V gene's germline CDR1 is SGHVS and CDR2 FNYEAQ. Germline trimming cut 5 bases from V and 0 bases from J; bases unmatched to any gene: 7. The CDR3 is CASSKNRGHSYNEQFF. CDR3 bases: TGTGCCAGCAGCAAGAACAGGGGACACTCCTACAATGAGCAGTTCTTC.

The V gene is TRBV7-9, the J gene TRBJ2-4; a weak D match, TRBD1 (6 bases). From germline, CDR1 is SEHNR and CDR2 FQNEAQ (reference sequence). The length of the CDR3 is 12 residues. The CDR3 loop is CAGRGPRNIQYF. Here the CDR3 DNA reads TGTGCTGGCAGGGGACCAAGAAACATTCAGTACTTC.

This clonotype was seen at least ten times. This chain connects TRBV12-3 or TRBV12-4 to TRBJ2-7, with D possibly called TRBD1 or TRBD2 (6 bases each). V was cut by 7 bases and J by 5 bases, with 18 bases left in between. The length of the CDR3 is 14 residues. CDR3 in amino acids: CASTPGDFRDEQYF. CDR3 sequence (DNA): TGTGCCAGCACCCCAGGGGACTTCAGGGACGAGCAGTACTTC.

This sequence joins TRBV9 and TRBJ2-7, with D tentatively TRBD2 (6 bases). The CDR3 consists of 14 residues. Germline CDR1 SGDLS, CDR2 YYNGEE. V was pared by 0 bases and J by 3 bases, with 10 bases between. The CDR3 DNA follows: TGTGCCAGCAGCGTAGGGCTAGCGAACTACGAGCAGTACTTC. The encoded protein is CASSVGLANYEQYF. The complete variable domain, with remaining parts taken from reference TRBV9 and TRBJ2-7, reads DSGVTQTPKHLITATGQRVTLRCSPRSGDLSVYWYQQSLDQGLQFLIQYYNGEERAKGNILERFSAQQFPDLHSELNLSSLELGDSALYFCASSVGLANYEQYFGPGTRLTVT.

This clonotype appeared many times. The chain couples TRBV28 to TRBJ2-7; 7 nucleotides match TRBD1. This CDR3 contains 15 residues. Germline CDR1 MDHEN, CDR2 SYDVKM. After removal of 7 bases from V and 0 bases from J, the junction contained 9 bases not matched to a gene. The CDR3 DNA is TGTGCCAGCACCCTGGGACAGTTTTTCTCCTACGAGCAGTACTTC. Translating gives CASTLGQFFSYEQYF.

This clonotype was observed at least ten times. The rearrangement links TRBV16 to TRBJ2-7, with 8 bases fitting TRBD1. Germline CDR1 reads KGHSY; CDR2 reads FQNENV. V trimming: 2 bases; J trimming: 2 bases; junction bases outside the gene matches: 8. The CDR3 loop spans 16 amino acids. The CDR3, as DNA: TGTGCCAGCAGCCAAAGGCAGGGGGCCCCCCCCTACGAGCAGTACTTC. This encodes CASSQRQGAPPYEQYF. Based on the CDR3 plus reference TRBV16 and TRBJ2-7, the full variable domain is GEEVAQTPKHLVRGEGQKAKLYCAPIKGHSYVFWYQQVLKNEFKFLISFQNENVFDETGMPKERFSAKCLPNSPCSLEIQATKLEDSAVYFCASSQRQGAPPYEQYFGPGTRLTVT.

This clonotype was observed a single time. It may be a read error: a sequence one base away is much more abundant. The chain links TRBV4-2 to TRBJ1-2, with 7 bases aligning to TRBD1. CDR3 length: 16 amino acids. With 2 bases clipped from V and 4 bases from J, the junction kept 10 bases outside the gene matches. The germline V gene encodes CDR1 LGHNA and CDR2 YNFKEQ. CDR3 nucleotide sequence: TGTGCCAGCAGCCAAATTCATCAGGGGGTTAGCTATGGCTACACCTTC. Its translation is CASSQIHQGVSYGYTF.

This clonotype appeared many times. The rearrangement links TRBV12-3 or TRBV12-4 to TRBJ2-3; 14 positions match TRBD2. The CDR3 contains 16 residues. The V gene end was trimmed by 6 bases and the J gene end by 3 bases; junction bases not matched to a gene: 5. CDR3 DNA: TGTGCCAGCAGAACGACTAGCGGGGGGGCAACAGATACGCAGTATTTT. Amino acids: CASRTTSGGATDTQYF.

This clonotype has a handful of counts. V gene TRBV28 combines with J gene TRBJ2-5, with no clear D. The CDR3 covers 13 residues. V lost 4 bases and J 5 bases, leaving 11 bases between the germline ends. CDR1 and CDR2 (germline): MDHEN, SYDVKM. This CDR3 reads CASSSQFGETQYF. CDR3 DNA sequence: TGTGCCAGCAGTTCCCAATTCGGGGAGACCCAGTACTTC. The full variable domain, in which reference TRBV28 and TRBJ2-5 provide the parts outside the CDR3, is DVKVTQSSRYLVKRTGEKVFLECVQDMDHENMFWYRQDPGLGLRLIYFSYDVKMKEKGDIPEGYSVSREKKERFSLILESASTNQTSMYLCASSSQFGETQYFGPGTRLLVL.

In this sample, this clonotype turned up many times. The chain's CDR3 is CASSYGETDGYTF. The CDR3 nucleotides read TGTGCCAGCAGTTACGGGGAAACTGATGGCTACACCTTC. This chain joins TRBV6-6 and TRBJ1-2; D remains ambiguous. This CDR3 has 13 amino acids. V was clipped by 2 bases and J by 6 bases, with 10 bases between them. The germline CDR1 and CDR2 sequences are MNHNY and SVGAGI (reference sequence).